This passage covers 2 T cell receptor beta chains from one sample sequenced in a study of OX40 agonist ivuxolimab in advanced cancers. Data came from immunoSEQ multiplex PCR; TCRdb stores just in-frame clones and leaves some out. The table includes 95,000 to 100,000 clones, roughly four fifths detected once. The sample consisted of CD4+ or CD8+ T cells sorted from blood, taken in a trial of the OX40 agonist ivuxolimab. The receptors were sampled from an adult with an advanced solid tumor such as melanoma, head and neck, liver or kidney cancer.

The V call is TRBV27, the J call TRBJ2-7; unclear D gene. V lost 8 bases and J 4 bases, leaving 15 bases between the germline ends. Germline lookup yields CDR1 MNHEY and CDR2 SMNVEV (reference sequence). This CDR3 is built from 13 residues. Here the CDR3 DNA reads TGTGCCAGCCGCCCCGGGTCACTATACGAGCAGTACTTC. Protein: CASRPGSLYEQYF.

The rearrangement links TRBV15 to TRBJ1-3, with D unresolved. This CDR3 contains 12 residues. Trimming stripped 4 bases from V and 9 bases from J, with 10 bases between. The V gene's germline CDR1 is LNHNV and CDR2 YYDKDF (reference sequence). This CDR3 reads CATSTSRGTIYF. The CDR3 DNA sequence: TGTGCCACCAGCACCTCCCGGGGCACCATATATTTT.